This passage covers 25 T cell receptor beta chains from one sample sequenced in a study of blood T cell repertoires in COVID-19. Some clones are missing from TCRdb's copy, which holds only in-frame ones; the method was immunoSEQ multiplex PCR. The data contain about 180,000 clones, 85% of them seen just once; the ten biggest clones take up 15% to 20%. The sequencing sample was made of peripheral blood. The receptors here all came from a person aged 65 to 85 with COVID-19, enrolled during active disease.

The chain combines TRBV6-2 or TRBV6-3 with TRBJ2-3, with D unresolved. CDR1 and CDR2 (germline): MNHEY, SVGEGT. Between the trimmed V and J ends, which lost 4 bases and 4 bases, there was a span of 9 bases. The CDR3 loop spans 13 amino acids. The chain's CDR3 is CASSSARSDTQYF. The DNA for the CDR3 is TGTGCCAGCAGTTCAGCTAGGTCAGATACGCAGTATTTT.

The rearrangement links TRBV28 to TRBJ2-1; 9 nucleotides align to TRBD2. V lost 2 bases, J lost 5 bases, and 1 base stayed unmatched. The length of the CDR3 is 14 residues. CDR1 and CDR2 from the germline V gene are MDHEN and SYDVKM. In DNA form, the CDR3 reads TGTGCCAGCAGTTTAGGGACTAGCCACAATGAGCAGTTCTTC. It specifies CASSLGTSHNEQFF.

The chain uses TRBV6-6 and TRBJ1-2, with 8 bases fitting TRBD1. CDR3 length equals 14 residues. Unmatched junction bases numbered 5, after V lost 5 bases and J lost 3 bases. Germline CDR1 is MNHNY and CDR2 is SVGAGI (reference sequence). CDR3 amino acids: CASSTSTGDYGYTF. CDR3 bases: TGTGCCAGCAGTACCTCGACAGGGGACTATGGCTACACCTTC.

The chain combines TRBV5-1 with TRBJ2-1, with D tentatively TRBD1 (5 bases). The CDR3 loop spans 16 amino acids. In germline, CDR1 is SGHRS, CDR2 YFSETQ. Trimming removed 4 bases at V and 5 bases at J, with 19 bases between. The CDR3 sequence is CASSRDGQRQNNEQFF. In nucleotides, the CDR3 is TGCGCCAGCAGCCGCGATGGTCAGAGACAGAACAATGAGCAGTTCTTC.

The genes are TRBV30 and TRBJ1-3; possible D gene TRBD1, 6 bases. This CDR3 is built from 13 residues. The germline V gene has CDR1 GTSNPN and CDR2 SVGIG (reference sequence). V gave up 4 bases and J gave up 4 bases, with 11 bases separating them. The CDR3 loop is CAWNRDGGNTIYF. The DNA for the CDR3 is TGTGCCTGGAACAGGGATGGAGGAAACACCATATATTTT.

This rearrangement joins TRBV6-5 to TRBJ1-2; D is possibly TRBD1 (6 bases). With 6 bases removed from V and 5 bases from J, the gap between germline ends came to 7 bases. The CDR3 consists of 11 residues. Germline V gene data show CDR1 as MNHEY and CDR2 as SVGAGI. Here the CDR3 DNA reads TGTGCCAGCAGGGACAGTTATGGCTACACCTTC. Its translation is CASRDSYGYTF.

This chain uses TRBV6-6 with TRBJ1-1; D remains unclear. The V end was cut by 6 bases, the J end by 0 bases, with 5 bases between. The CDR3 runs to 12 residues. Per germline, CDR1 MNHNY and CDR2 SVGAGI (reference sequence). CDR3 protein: CASSHLNTEAFF. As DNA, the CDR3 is TGTGCCAGCAGCCACTTGAACACTGAAGCTTTCTTT.

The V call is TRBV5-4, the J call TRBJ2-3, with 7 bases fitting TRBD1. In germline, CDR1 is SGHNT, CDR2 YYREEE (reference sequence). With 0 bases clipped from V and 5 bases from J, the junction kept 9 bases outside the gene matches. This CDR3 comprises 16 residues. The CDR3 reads CASSLVAGRGIDTQYF. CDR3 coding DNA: TGTGCCAGCAGCTTGGTGGCTGGCAGGGGGATAGATACGCAGTATTTT.

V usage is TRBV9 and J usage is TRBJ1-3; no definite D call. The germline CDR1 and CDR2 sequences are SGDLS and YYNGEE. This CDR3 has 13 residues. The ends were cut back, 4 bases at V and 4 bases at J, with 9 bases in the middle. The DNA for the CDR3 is TGTGCCAGCAGCCCGGAGGCAGGAAACACCATATATTTT. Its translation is CASSPEAGNTIYF.

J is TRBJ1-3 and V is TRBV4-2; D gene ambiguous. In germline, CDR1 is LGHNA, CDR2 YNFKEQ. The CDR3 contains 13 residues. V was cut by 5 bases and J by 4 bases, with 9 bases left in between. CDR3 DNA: TGTGCCAGCAGCGTCGACATCGGAAACACCATATATTTT. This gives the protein CASSVDIGNTIYF.

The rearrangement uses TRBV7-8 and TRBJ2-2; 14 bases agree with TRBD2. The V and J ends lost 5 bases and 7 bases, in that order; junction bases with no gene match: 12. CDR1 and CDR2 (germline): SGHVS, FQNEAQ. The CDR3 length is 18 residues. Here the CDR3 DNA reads TGTGCCAGCAGCCTATACCTGGGGACTAGCGGGAGTCACGGGGAGCTGTTTTTT. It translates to CASSLYLGTSGSHGELFF.

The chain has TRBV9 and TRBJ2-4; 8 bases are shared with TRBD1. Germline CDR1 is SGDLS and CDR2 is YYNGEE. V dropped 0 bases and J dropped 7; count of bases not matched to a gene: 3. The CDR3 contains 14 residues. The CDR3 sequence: CASSVGGTGNIQYF. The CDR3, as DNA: TGTGCCAGCAGCGTAGGAGGGACAGGTAACATTCAGTACTTC.

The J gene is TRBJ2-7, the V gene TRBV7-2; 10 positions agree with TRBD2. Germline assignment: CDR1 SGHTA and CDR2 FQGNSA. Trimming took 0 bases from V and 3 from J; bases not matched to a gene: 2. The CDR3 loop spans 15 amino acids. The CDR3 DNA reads TGTGCCAGCAGCTTAGCGTCTAGCGGGAGCTACGAGCAGTACTTC. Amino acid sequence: CASSLASSGSYEQYF. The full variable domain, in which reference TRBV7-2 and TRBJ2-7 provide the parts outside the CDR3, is GAGVSQSPSNKVTEKGKDVELRCDPISGHTALYWYRQSLGQGLEFLIYFQGNSAPDKSGLPSDRFSAERTGGSVSTLTIQRTQQEDSAVYLCASSLASSGSYEQYFGPGTRLTVT.

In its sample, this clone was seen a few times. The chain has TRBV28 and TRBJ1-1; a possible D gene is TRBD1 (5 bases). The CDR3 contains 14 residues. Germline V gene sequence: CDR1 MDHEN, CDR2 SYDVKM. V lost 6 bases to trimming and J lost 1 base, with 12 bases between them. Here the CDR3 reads CASRSPQGNTEAFF. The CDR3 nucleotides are TGTGCCAGCAGATCACCTCAGGGGAACACTGAAGCTTTCTTT.

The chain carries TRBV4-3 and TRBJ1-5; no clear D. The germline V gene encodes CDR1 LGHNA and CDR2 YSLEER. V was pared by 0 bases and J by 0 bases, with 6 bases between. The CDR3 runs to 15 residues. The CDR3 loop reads CASSQEFNSNQPQHF. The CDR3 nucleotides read TGCGCCAGCAGCCAAGAATTTAATAGCAATCAGCCCCAGCATTTT.

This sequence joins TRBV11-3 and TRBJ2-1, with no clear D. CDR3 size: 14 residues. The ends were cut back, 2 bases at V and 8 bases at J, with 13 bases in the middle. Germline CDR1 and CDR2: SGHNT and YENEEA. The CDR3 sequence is CASSLSFLSDEQFF. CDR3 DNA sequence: TGTGCCAGCAGCTTATCGTTCCTTTCCGATGAGCAGTTCTTC.

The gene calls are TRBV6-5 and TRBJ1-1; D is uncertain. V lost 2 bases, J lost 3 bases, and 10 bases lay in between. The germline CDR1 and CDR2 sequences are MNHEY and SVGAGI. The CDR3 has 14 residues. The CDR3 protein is CASSYRESDTEAFF. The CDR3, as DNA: TGTGCCAGCAGTTACAGGGAGTCCGACACTGAAGCTTTCTTT.

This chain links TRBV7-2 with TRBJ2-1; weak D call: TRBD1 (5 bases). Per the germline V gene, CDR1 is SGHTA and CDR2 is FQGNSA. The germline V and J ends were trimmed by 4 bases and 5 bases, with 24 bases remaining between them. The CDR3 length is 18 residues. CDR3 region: CASSSFGHSGRWDNEQFF. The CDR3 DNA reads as TGTGCCAGCAGCTCCTTTGGACATTCTGGCCGGTGGGACAATGAGCAGTTCTTC.

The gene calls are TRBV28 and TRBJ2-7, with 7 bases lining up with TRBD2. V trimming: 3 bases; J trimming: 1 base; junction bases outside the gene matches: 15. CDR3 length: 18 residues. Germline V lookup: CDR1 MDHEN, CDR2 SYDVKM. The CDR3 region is CASSFLLTSQLSSYEQYF. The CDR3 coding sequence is TGTGCCAGCAGTTTTTTACTGACTAGCCAGTTATCATCCTACGAGCAGTACTTC. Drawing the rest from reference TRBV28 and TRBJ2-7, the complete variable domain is DVKVTQSSRYLVKRTGEKVFLECVQDMDHENMFWYRQDPGLGLRLIYFSYDVKMKEKGDIPEGYSVSREKKERFSLILESASTNQTSMYLCASSFLLTSQLSSYEQYFGPGTRLTVT.

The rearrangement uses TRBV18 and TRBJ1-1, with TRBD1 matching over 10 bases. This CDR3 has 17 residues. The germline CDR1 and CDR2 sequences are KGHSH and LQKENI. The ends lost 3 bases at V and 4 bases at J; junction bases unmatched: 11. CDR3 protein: CASSPLPGQGIGTEAFF. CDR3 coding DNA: TGTGCCAGCTCACCCCTACCGGGACAGGGGATAGGCACTGAAGCTTTCTTT.

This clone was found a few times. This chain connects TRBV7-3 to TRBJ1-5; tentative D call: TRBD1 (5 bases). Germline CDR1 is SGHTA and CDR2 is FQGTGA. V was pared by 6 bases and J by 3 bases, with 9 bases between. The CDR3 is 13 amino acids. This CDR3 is CASSQGANQPQHF. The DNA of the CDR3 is TGTGCCAGCAGTCAGGGTGCCAATCAGCCCCAGCATTTT.

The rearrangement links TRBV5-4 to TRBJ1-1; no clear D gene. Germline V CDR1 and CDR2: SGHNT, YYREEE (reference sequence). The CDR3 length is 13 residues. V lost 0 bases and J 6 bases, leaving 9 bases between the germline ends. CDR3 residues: CASSLDGVAEAFF. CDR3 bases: TGTGCCAGCAGCTTGGACGGGGTGGCTGAAGCTTTCTTT.

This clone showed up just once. As DNA, the CDR3 is TGTGCCAGCAGCCTGGGACAGGGGGCTGGTGGCTACACCTTC. Protein: CASSLGQGAGGYTF. The chain is built from TRBV3-1 (or the pseudogene TRBV3-2) and TRBJ1-2; TRBD1 agrees at 12 bases. The CDR3 is made up of 14 amino acids. Germline-derived CDR1 and CDR2 are LGHDT and YNNKEL (reference sequence). With V trimmed by 4 bases and J by 7 bases, 4 bases remained unmatched.

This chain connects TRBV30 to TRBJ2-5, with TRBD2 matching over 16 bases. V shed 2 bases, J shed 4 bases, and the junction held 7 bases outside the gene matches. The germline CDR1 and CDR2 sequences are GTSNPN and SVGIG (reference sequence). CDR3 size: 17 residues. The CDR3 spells CAWSLRGLAGGAETQYF. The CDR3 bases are TGTGCCTGGAGTTTACGGGGACTAGCGGGAGGGGCAGAGACCCAGTACTTC.

CDR3 protein: CASSYSRDRGEQYF. CDR3 bases: TGTGCCAGCAGTTACTCACGGGACAGGGGCGAGCAGTACTTC. This chain links TRBV6-6 with TRBJ2-7, with 10 bases identical to TRBD1. The junction had 2 bases not matched to a gene; V was cut back by 0 bases and J by 6 bases. Germline CDR1 and CDR2: MNHNY and SVGAGI (reference sequence). The CDR3 runs 14 residues.